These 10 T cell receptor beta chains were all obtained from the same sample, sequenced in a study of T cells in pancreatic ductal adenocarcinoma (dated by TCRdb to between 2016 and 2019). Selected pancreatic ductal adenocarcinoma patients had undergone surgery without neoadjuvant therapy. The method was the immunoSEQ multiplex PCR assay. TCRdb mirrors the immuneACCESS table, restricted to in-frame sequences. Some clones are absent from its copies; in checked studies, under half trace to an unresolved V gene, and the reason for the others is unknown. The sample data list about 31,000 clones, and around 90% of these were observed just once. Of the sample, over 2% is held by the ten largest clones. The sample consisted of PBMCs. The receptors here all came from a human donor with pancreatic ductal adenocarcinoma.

CDR3 sequence (DNA): TGTGCCAGCAGTATGACATTTTATAGCAATCAGCCCCAGCATTTT. This translates into CASSMTFYSNQPQHF. The V call is TRBV6-6, the J call TRBJ1-5; D not certain. CDR3 length: 15 residues. Germline V CDR1 and CDR2: MNHNY, SVGAGI (reference sequence). V lost 5 bases, J lost 0 bases, and 11 bases lay in between.

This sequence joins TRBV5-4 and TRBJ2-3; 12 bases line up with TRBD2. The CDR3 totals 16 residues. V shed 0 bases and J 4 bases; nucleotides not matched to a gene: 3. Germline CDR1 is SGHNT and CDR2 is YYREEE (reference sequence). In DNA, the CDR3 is TGTGCCAGCAGCTTGGGACTAGCGGGAGTATCAGATACGCAGTATTTT. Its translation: CASSLGLAGVSDTQYF.

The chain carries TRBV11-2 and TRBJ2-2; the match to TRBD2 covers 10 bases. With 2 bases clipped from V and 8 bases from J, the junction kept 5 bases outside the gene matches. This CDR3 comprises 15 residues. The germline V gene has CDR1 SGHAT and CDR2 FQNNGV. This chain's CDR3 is CASSLMSSGRGELFF. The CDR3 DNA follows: TGTGCCAGCAGCTTAATGAGTAGCGGGAGGGGGGAGCTGTTTTTT.

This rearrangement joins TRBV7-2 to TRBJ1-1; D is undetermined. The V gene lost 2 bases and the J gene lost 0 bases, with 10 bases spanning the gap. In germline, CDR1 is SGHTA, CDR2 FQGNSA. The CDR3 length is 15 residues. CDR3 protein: CASSLTSGLNTEAFF. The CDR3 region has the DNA TGTGCCAGCAGCTTAACTTCGGGCTTGAACACTGAAGCTTTCTTT.

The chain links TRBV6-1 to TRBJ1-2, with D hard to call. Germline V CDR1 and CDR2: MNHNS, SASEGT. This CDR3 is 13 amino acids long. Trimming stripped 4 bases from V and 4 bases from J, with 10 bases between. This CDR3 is CASSGISGYGYTF. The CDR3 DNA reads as TGTGCCAGCAGTGGTATAAGTGGCTATGGCTACACCTTC.

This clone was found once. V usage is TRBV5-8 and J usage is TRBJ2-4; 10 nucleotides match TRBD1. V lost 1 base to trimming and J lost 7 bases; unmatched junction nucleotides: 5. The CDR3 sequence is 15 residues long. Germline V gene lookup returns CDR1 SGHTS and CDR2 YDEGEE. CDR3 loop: CASSLRQGAWNIQYF. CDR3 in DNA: TGTGCCAGCAGCTTGCGACAGGGGGCTTGGAACATTCAGTACTTC.

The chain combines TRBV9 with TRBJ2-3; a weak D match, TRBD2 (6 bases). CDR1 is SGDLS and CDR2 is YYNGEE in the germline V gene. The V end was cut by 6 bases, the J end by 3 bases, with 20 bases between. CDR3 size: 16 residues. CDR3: CASTLGGELPTDTQYF. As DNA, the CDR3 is TGTGCCAGCACCCTCGGGGGAGAGTTACCAACAGATACGCAGTATTTT.

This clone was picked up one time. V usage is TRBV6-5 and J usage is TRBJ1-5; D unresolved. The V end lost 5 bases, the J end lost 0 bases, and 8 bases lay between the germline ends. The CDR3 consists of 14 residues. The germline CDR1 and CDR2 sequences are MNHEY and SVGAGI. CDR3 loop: CASSPRSSNQPQHF. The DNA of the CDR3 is TGTGCCAGCAGTCCCCGATCTAGCAATCAGCCCCAGCATTTT.

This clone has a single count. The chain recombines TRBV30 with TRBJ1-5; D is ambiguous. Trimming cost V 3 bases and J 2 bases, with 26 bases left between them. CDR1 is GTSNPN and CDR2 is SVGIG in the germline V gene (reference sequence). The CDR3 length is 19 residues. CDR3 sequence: CAWRVRPGPPRSGNQPQHF. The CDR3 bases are TGTGCCTGGAGGGTCCGACCCGGACCGCCTCGCTCGGGCAATCAGCCCCAGCATTTT.

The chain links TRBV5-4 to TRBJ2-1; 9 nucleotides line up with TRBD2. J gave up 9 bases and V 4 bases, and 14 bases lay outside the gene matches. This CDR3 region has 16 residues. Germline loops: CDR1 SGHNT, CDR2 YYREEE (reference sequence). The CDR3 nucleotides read TGTGCCAGCAGCCCAGGGCGAGCGGGAGGAGGTAGTGAGCAGTTCTTC. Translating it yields CASSPGRAGGGSEQFF.